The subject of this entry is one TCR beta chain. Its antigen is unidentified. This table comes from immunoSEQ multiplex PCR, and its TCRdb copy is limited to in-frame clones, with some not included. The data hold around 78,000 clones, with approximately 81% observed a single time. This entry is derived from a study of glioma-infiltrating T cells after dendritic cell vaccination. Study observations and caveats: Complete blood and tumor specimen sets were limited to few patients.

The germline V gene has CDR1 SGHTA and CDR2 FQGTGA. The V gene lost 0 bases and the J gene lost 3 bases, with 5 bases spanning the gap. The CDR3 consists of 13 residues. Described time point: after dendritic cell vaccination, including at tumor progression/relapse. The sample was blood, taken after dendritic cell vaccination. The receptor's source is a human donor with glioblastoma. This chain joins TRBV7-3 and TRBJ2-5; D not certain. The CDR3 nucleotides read TGTGCCAGCAGCTTAACCCCCAAAGAGACCCAGTACTTC. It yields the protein CASSLTPKETQYF.